This TCR beta chain is drawn from a study of regulatory T cells in long-lasting Graves disease. Study findings and constraints: Small numbers of samples may have cut accuracy. TRBV28 was favored in persistent disease, as were TRBJ1-2 and TRBJ2-5.

Assembly of TCR beta libraries relied on iRepertoire HTBI primers together with Arm-PCR of CDR3 regions. From the multiplex PCR reads, TCRdb called clonotypes with MiXCR, one entry per CDR3 protein. The sample yields hundreds of thousands of distinct CDR3 sequences, roughly a sixth seen once. The CDR3 spans 17 residues. V shed 4 bases and J shed 2 bases, with 17 bases lying between them. Germline-derived CDR1 and CDR2 are KGHDR and SFDVKD. Time point denoted: newly diagnosed GD, antithyroid drugs for less than 3 months. PBMC-extracted RNA yielded the TCR library. In this sample, this clonotype turned up many times. Its matching antigen is unknown. These data also featured in a second study, about T cells in Graves' hyperthyroidism and ophthalmopathy. As that report states: The study left out patients who had uncontrolled infection, other autoimmune disease, pregnancy or lactation. Most thyroid clonotypes expanded above 0.001 appeared in blood too.

The chain links TRBV24-1 to TRBJ1-5; tentative D call: TRBD1 (5 bases). The source material was peripheral blood mononuclear cells (PBMCs), sampled at new diagnosis, from a patient treated with antithyroid drugs. The source of this sequence is a woman aged 35-65 years with Graves disease. The CDR3 DNA sequence: TGTGCCACCAGTGAGACGACAGAGAGGTCGGGCAATCAGCCCCAGCATTTT. This sequence encodes CATSETTERSGNQPQHF.